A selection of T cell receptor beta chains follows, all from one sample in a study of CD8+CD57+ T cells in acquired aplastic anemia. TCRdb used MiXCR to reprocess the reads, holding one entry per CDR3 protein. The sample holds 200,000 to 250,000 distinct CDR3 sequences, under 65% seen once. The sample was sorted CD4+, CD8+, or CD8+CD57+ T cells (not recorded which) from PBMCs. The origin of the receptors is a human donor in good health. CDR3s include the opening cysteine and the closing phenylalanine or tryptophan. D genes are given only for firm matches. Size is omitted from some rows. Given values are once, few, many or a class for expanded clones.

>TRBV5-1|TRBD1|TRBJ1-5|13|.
TGTGCCAGCAGCTTGGGGACAGGGGAGTACGAGCATTTT
CASSLGTGEYEHF
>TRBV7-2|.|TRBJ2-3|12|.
TGTGCCAGCAGCTTAGTTTCTGATACGCAGTATTTT
CASSLVSDTQYF
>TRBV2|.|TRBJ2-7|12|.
TGTGCCGCTGGCCGGGGGCGAGATGAGCAGTACTTC
CAAGRGRDEQYF
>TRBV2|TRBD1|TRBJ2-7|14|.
TGTGCCAGCAGTACGGGACAGGGCTATTACGAGCAGTACTTC
CASSTGQGYYEQYF
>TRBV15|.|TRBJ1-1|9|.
TGTGCCCCGCCTGTGCAAGCTTTCTTT
CAPPVQAFF
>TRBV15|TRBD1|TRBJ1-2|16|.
TGTGCCACCAGCAGAGAAGGGGACAGTCGATACGTTGGCTACACCTTC
CATSREGDSRYVGYTF
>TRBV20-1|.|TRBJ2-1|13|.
TGCAGTGCAAAGCACCGGGACTACAATGAGCAGTTCTTC
CSAKHRDYNEQFF
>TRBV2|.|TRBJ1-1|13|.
TGTGCCGCTAGACGGGGACATAGTTCTGAAGCTTTCTTT
CAARRGHSSEAFF
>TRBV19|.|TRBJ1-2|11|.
TGTGCCAGTAGTATAGGTGGGGGCTACACCTTC
CASSIGGGYTF
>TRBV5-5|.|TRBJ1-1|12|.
TGCGCCAGCAGCCAGGAAAGGACTGAAGCTTTCTTT
CASSQERTEAFF
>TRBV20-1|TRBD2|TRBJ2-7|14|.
TGCAGTGCTAGGGACACTAGCGCCTCCTACGAGCAGTACTTC
CSARDTSASYEQYF
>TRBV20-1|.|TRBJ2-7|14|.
TGCAGTGCCAACCACGGCGAAACATCCTACGAGCAGTACTTC
CSANHGETSYEQYF
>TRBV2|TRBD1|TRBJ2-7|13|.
TGTGCCAGCAGTCGGGACAGGGAGACCCTGGGGTACTTC
CASSRDRETLGYF
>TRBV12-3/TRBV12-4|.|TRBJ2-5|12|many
TGTGCCAGCAGCTTAGGCGCCGAGACCCAGTACTTC
CASSLGAETQYF
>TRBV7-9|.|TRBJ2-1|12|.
TGTGCCAGCAGCTTATCCAGATCTGAGCAGTTCTTC
CASSLSRSEQFF
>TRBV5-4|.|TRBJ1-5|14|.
TGTGCCAGCAGCTTGGGACGGGGAGCGTACTACGAGCATTTT
CASSLGRGAYYEHF
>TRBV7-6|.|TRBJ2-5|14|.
TGTGCCAGCAGCTTTTTAGCGGAGGGGGAGACCCAGTACTTC
CASSFLAEGETQYF